The 22 T cell receptor beta chains given below trace back to one sample, sequenced in a study of T cells in localized non-small cell lung cancer. Assay: immunoSEQ multiplex PCR; the TCRdb copy retains only in-frame clones and omits some. This sample has around 20,000 clones, with roughly nine tenths found just once. The input for sequencing was peripheral blood, taken before any cancer treatment. The receptors come from a woman aged 40 to 75 with stage I lung adenocarcinoma.

V and J are TRBV7-9 and TRBJ1-4, with 7 bases matching TRBD1. V was clipped by 5 bases and J by 5 bases; unmatched bases: 8. The CDR3 sequence is 15 residues long. Germline CDR1 reads SEHNR; CDR2 reads FQNEAQ (reference sequence). CDR3 loop: CASSVYRDRNEKLFF. The CDR3 bases are TGTGCCAGCAGCGTATACCGGGACAGAAATGAAAAACTGTTTTTT.

The chain couples TRBV19 to TRBJ2-1; D call uncertain. CDR3 length equals 11 residues. V gave up 6 bases and J gave up 4 bases, with 4 bases separating them. The germline V gene encodes CDR1 LNHDA and CDR2 SQIVND (reference sequence). CDR3 in DNA: TGTGCCAGTAGCCTATACAATGAGCAGTTCTTC. The encoded protein is CASSLYNEQFF.

V gene TRBV11-3 combines with J gene TRBJ2-5; perhaps TRBD1 as D (5 bases). The CDR3 runs 14 residues. Germline values: CDR1 SGHNT, CDR2 YENEEA. V was trimmed by 6 bases and J by 5 bases, leaving 16 bases between them. CDR3 residues: CASRRSQGPETQYF. CDR3 nucleotides: TGTGCCAGCAGAAGGTCTCAGGGTCCTGAGACCCAGTACTTC. Full variable domain (remainder filled in from reference TRBV11-3 and TRBJ2-5): EAGVVQSPRYKIIEKKQPVAFWCNPISGHNTLYWYLQNLGQGPELLIRYENEEAVDDSQLPKDRFSAERLKGVDSTLKIQPAELGDSAVYLCASRRSQGPETQYFGPGTRLLVL.

The CDR3 spells CASSLGGRDSGNTIYF. The CDR3 DNA reads TGTGCCAGCAGCTTGGGAGGACGGGACTCTGGAAACACCATATATTTT. The chain links TRBV5-4 to TRBJ1-3; D is unresolved. The CDR3 sequence is 16 residues long. From germline, CDR1 is SGHNT and CDR2 YYREEE (reference sequence). Trimming stripped 0 bases from V and 0 bases from J, with 10 bases between.

The rearrangement links TRBV2 to TRBJ1-5; no clear D gene. Germline lookup yields CDR1 SNHLY and CDR2 FYNNEI. This CDR3 is 18 amino acids long. Trimming shortened V by 4 bases and J by 0 bases, and 19 bases separated the two germline ends. In DNA, the CDR3 is TGTGCCAGCAGTGTCCCACAGCGATATCAGTATAGCAATCAGCCCCAGCATTTT. Its translation: CASSVPQRYQYSNQPQHF.

V is TRBV28 and J is TRBJ1-2, with 9 positions matching TRBD1. Germline lookup yields CDR1 MDHEN and CDR2 SYDVKM. The CDR3 runs 16 residues. After removal of 5 bases from V and 2 bases from J, the junction contained 9 bases not matched to a gene. CDR3 amino acids: CASSPLGTGRNYGYTF. DNA for the CDR3: TGTGCCAGCAGTCCATTGGGGACAGGGAGGAACTATGGCTACACCTTC.

The chain is built from TRBV2 and TRBJ1-4; D is unresolved. V shed 1 base and J shed 2 bases, with 5 bases lying between them. The CDR3 runs to 14 residues. Germline V lookup: CDR1 SNHLY, CDR2 FYNNEI. CDR3 DNA: TGTGCCAGCAGTGAAGAATGGACTAATGAAAAACTGTTTTTT. This gives the protein CASSEEWTNEKLFF.

CDR3 DNA: TGTGCCAGCTCACCACCGACAGACACAGATACGCAGTATTTT. This sequence encodes CASSPPTDTDTQYF. The rearrangement uses TRBV18 and TRBJ2-3; D perhaps matches TRBD1 (5 bases). Trimming removed 0 bases from V and 2 bases from J, with 6 bases in between. The CDR3 is 14 amino acids. The V gene's germline CDR1 is KGHSH and CDR2 LQKENI.

The V gene is TRBV29-1, the J gene TRBJ1-2; D uncertain. The germline V gene has CDR1 SQVTM and CDR2 ANQGSEA. The V gene lost 5 bases and the J gene lost 8 bases, with 18 bases spanning the gap. The CDR3 is 13 residues long. CDR3 protein: CSVLHPGRRGYTF. CDR3 DNA: TGCAGCGTTTTACACCCGGGCCGGCGGGGCTACACCTTC.

This chain connects TRBV28 to TRBJ1-2; D might be TRBD1 (5 bases). This CDR3 has 11 amino acids. V dropped 7 bases and J dropped 8 bases, with 11 bases sitting between them. The germline CDR1 and CDR2 sequences are MDHEN and SYDVKM. The CDR3 loop reads CASTQNRGYTF. The CDR3, as DNA: TGTGCCAGCACTCAGAACAGGGGCTACACCTTC.

This clone has only one observation. Here the CDR3 DNA reads TGTGCCAGCAGCTTAGGGTTGGGCACAGATACGCAGTATTTT. Its protein product is CASSLGLGTDTQYF. The rearrangement joins TRBV7-2 to TRBJ2-3; no clear D. The CDR3 consists of 14 residues. With 1 base removed from V and 1 base from J, the gap between germline ends came to 6 bases. The germline gives CDR1 SGHTA, CDR2 FQGNSA.

The chain links TRBV19 to TRBJ2-7; maybe TRBD1 (5 bases). The CDR3 has 14 residues. The germline V and J ends were trimmed by 1 base and 2 bases, with 9 bases remaining between them. The germline gives CDR1 LNHDA, CDR2 SQIVND (reference sequence). DNA of the CDR3: TGTGCCAGTAGTATAGCTTTGGACACCTACGAGCAGTACTTC. Its translation is CASSIALDTYEQYF.

The table lists this clone with a count of one. V and J are TRBV6-6 and TRBJ2-7; the match to TRBD1 covers 9 bases. Per germline, CDR1 MNHNY and CDR2 SVGAGI (reference sequence). The V gene end was trimmed by 8 bases and the J gene end by 4 bases; junction bases not matched to a gene: 9. CDR3 length equals 14 residues. In DNA, the CDR3 is TGTGCCAGCGGGAAAACACAGGGGGCGTACGAGCAGTACTTC. Its translation: CASGKTQGAYEQYF.

The J gene is TRBJ2-2, the V gene TRBV6-5; 16 nucleotides match TRBD2. V shed 2 bases and J 6 bases; nucleotides not matched to a gene: 0. The CDR3 is made up of 16 amino acids. CDR1 is MNHEY, CDR2 SVGAGI, per germline. The CDR3 is CASSYGTSGGAGELFF. CDR3 sequence (DNA): TGTGCCAGCAGTTACGGGACTAGCGGGGGGGCCGGGGAGCTGTTTTTT.

J is TRBJ1-1 and V is TRBV7-2; D perhaps matches TRBD1 (6 bases). V lost 5 bases and J lost 0, with 10 bases in between. Germline CDR1 and CDR2: SGHTA and FQGNSA. CDR3 length: 14 amino acids. The CDR3, as DNA: TGTGCCAGCAGCCCGGGACATATGAACACTGAAGCTTTCTTT. Translating gives CASSPGHMNTEAFF. Drawing the rest from reference TRBV7-2 and TRBJ1-1, the complete variable domain is GAGVSQSPSNKVTEKGKDVELRCDPISGHTALYWYRQSLGQGLEFLIYFQGNSAPDKSGLPSDRFSAERTGGSVSTLTIQRTQQEDSAVYLCASSPGHMNTEAFFGQGTRLTVV.

The chain joins TRBV14 to TRBJ2-7; TRBD1 matches 9 bases. After removal of 5 bases from V and 2 bases from J, the junction contained 4 bases not matched to a gene. In germline, CDR1 is SGHDN, CDR2 FVKESK. This CDR3 comprises 14 residues. The CDR3 DNA sequence: TGTGCCAGCAGCGCCGGGACAGGGACCTACGAGCAGTACTTC. This sequence encodes CASSAGTGTYEQYF.

This clone was counted a single time. The V gene is TRBV7-9, the J gene TRBJ2-5, with 7 positions matching TRBD1. The germline V gene encodes CDR1 SEHNR and CDR2 FQNEAQ (reference sequence). J lost 4 bases, V lost 5 bases, and 7 bases had no gene match. This CDR3 is 14 amino acids long. Here the CDR3 DNA reads TGTGCCAGCAGCCCCCCAGGGGGTCGAGAGACCCAGTACTTC. Its protein product is CASSPPGGRETQYF. Variable domain in full (rest from reference TRBV7-9 and TRBJ2-5): DTGVSQNPRHKITKRGQNVTFRCDPISEHNRLYWYRQTLGQGPEFLTYFQNEAQLEKSRLLSDRFSAERPKGSFSTLEIQRTEQGDSAMYLCASSPPGGRETQYFGPGTRLLVL.

This chain connects TRBV6-1 to TRBJ1-1; no clear D gene. Looked up from germline, CDR1 is MNHNS and CDR2 is SASEGT. The CDR3 loop spans 14 amino acids. The V end lost 7 bases, the J end lost 1 base, and 13 bases lay between the germline ends. The CDR3 region has the DNA TGTGCCAGCACCGAACCGCAAACGAACACTGAAGCTTTCTTT. This codes for CASTEPQTNTEAFF.

The CDR3 is CASSEQLVSTGETQYF. In DNA, the CDR3 is TGTGCCAGCAGTGAACAGTTGGTCTCCACGGGGGAGACCCAGTACTTC. The chain combines TRBV2 with TRBJ2-5; D is perhaps TRBD2 (5 bases). This CDR3 is 16 amino acids long. Trimming took off 2 bases at V and 5 bases at J, with 18 bases between the two ends. The germline CDR1 and CDR2 sequences are SNHLY and FYNNEI.

The chain's CDR3 is CASSLAGTLSYEQYF. For the CDR3, the DNA is TGTGCCAGCAGCTTGGCCGGGACGCTCTCCTACGAGCAGTACTTC. The chain combines TRBV7-2 with TRBJ2-7, with D possibly called TRBD1 or TRBD2 (5 bases each). This CDR3 is 15 amino acids long. Per the germline V gene, CDR1 is SGHTA and CDR2 is FQGNSA. V gave up 3 bases and J gave up 0 bases, with 12 bases separating them. Looking up the rest from reference TRBV7-2 and TRBJ2-7 gives the full variable domain: GAGVSQSPSNKVTEKGKDVELRCDPISGHTALYWYRQSLGQGLEFLIYFQGNSAPDKSGLPSDRFSAERTGGSVSTLTIQRTQQEDSAVYLCASSLAGTLSYEQYFGPGTRLTVT.

The J gene is TRBJ2-5, the V gene TRBV7-2; TRBD1 matches at 9 bases. This CDR3 region has 15 residues. V lost 4 bases, J lost 5 bases, and 8 bases stayed unmatched. Germline V CDR1 and CDR2: SGHTA, FQGNSA. The CDR3 sequence is CASSSGQGSWETQYF. The CDR3 nucleotides are TGTGCCAGCAGCTCCGGACAGGGGTCGTGGGAGACCCAGTACTTC.

V gene TRBV5-1 combines with J gene TRBJ1-4, with D perhaps matching TRBD1 (6 bases). The ends were cut back, 1 base at V and 6 bases at J, with 10 bases in the middle. There are 14 residues in the CDR3. Germline CDR1 reads SGHRS; CDR2 reads YFSETQ. The CDR3 bases are TGCGCCAGCAGCTTGACAGGGATGGATGAAAAACTGTTTTTT. Amino acids: CASSLTGMDEKLFF.